A single sample gave rise to the 23 T cell receptor beta chains below, sequenced in a study of T-cell memory formation after mild COVID-19. TCRdb itself ran the 5' RACE reads through MiXCR, one entry per CDR3 protein. The profile shows fewer than 600,000 distinct CDR3 sequences, less than 25% of them singletons. Sequenced sample: PBMCs or a T cell subset sorted from them (not recorded which). The origin of the receptors is an adult woman who had mild COVID-19 (a few samples of this study predate the infection). Cell type and time point are not known.

This clonotype showed up just a few times. V gene TRBV30 combines with J gene TRBJ2-7; D is perhaps TRBD2 (6 bases). Germline V gene lookup returns CDR1 GTSNPN and CDR2 SVGIG (reference sequence). V was shortened by 0 bases and J by 4 bases, with 16 bases between the two germline ends. The CDR3 consists of 15 residues. CDR3 DNA: TGTGCCTGGAGTGTATTTGGGGGGTGGCTGTACGAGCAGTACTTC. Amino acids: CAWSVFGGWLYEQYF.

CDR3 nucleotide sequence: TGTGCCAGCAGCCAAGATCGCGTCGAATTGGGCTACGAGCAGTACTTC. It is translated as CASSQDRVELGYEQYF. The rearrangement uses TRBV3-1 and TRBJ2-7, with no clear D. V lost 0 bases, J lost 3 bases, and 15 bases lay in between. CDR1 is LGHDT, CDR2 YNNKEL, per germline (reference sequence). The CDR3 runs to 16 residues.

The V gene is TRBV27, the J gene TRBJ2-7, with TRBD1 matching 7 bases. With V trimmed by 6 bases and J by 5 bases, 13 bases remained unmatched. The CDR3 has 15 residues. Germline V CDR1 and CDR2: MNHEY, SMNVEV (reference sequence). In DNA, the CDR3 is TGTGCCAGCAGGGTGGACAGGCGCTCGACTAACGAGCAGTACTTC. Protein sequence: CASRVDRRSTNEQYF.

The chain combines TRBV6-1 with TRBJ2-5; D call uncertain. The CDR3 contains 14 residues. Germline V gives CDR1 MNHNS, CDR2 SASEGT. Trimming took off 4 bases at V and 0 bases at J, with 9 bases between the two ends. CDR3 coding DNA: TGTGCCAGCAGTGTAGCTGTGTACCAAGAGACCCAGTACTTC. It encodes CASSVAVYQETQYF.

This sequence joins TRBV29-1 and TRBJ2-3, with D maybe TRBD2 (6 bases). CDR1 is SQVTM and CDR2 is ANQGSEA in the germline V gene. V gave up 7 bases and J gave up 2 bases, with 19 bases separating them. This CDR3 region has 15 residues. DNA for the CDR3: TGCAGCGCTACTGCCGGGACTCAGCACACAGATACGCAGTATTTT. Protein product: CSATAGTQHTDTQYF.

This clonotype was detected many times. The J gene is TRBJ2-6, the V gene TRBV4-3, with D possibly matching TRBD2 (5 bases). Germline CDR1 and CDR2: LGHNA and YSLEER. V was trimmed by 5 bases and J by 0 bases, leaving 11 bases between them. The CDR3 extends over 16 amino acids. The CDR3 loop reads CASSKQRGSGANVLTF. The CDR3 DNA reads TGCGCCAGCAGCAAGCAACGGGGCTCTGGGGCCAACGTCCTGACTTTC.

This clonotype has only a few counts. CDR3 sequence: CASSKLQGAQTNEKLFF. The CDR3 DNA reads TGTGCCAGCAGCAAGTTACAGGGGGCGCAGACTAATGAAAAACTGTTTTTT. The chain couples TRBV6-5 to TRBJ1-4; TRBD1 matches at 9 bases. Trimming at V came to 6 bases and at J to 2 bases, leaving 10 bases not matched to a gene. Germline V CDR1 and CDR2: MNHEY, SVGAGI. This CDR3 contains 17 residues.

The V call is TRBV12-3 or TRBV12-4, the J call TRBJ2-2, with no clear D. The CDR3 has 13 amino acids. Trimming took 6 bases from V and 8 from J, leaving 13 bases between them. The DNA for the CDR3 is TGTGCCAGCAGCCCCAGGTCCAGGGGGGAGCTGTTTTTT. Amino acids: CASSPRSRGELFF.

J is TRBJ2-7 and V is TRBV20-1; 11 bases fit TRBD2. This CDR3 region has 14 residues. Per germline, CDR1 DFQATT and CDR2 SNEGSKA (reference sequence). V trimming: 6 bases; J trimming: 5 bases; junction bases outside the gene matches: 9. Here the CDR3 DNA reads TGCAGTGCCGAAACTAGCGGGGGATTTCACGAGCAGTACTTC. This codes for CSAETSGGFHEQYF.

Many counts were recorded for this clonotype. The chain employs TRBV5-1 and TRBJ1-1; D gene ambiguous. The CDR3 is 17 amino acids. Between the trimmed V and J ends, which lost 0 bases and 1 base, there was a span of 16 bases. Germline V gives CDR1 SGHRS, CDR2 YFSETQ. Here the CDR3 DNA reads TGCGCCAGCAGCTTGGACCCCGGAGCTGGGCAGAACACTGAAGCTTTCTTT. Its protein product is CASSLDPGAGQNTEAFF.

This clonotype turned up a few times. CDR3 DNA sequence: TGCGCCAGCAGCCAAGTGGAGACAGGAGTCTATGGCTACACCTTC. Translating gives CASSQVETGVYGYTF. This chain uses TRBV4-1 with TRBJ1-2; D is possibly TRBD1 (6 bases). Germline assignment: CDR1 MGHRA and CDR2 YSYEKL. This CDR3 region has 15 residues. Trimming left V 1 base short and J 4 bases short, with 13 bases between.

This clonotype occurred many times. V and J are TRBV20-1 and TRBJ2-5; D might be TRBD1 (6 bases). V dropped 5 bases and J dropped 2 bases, with 12 bases sitting between them. Germline V gives CDR1 DFQATT, CDR2 SNEGSKA (reference sequence). This CDR3 has 13 amino acids. The CDR3: CSAYYRAQETQYF. In DNA, the CDR3 is TGCAGTGCTTACTACAGGGCTCAAGAGACCCAGTACTTC.

V is TRBV12-3 or TRBV12-4 and J is TRBJ1-5; D ambiguous. There are 16 residues in the CDR3. V lost 5 bases, J lost 2 bases, and 16 bases lay in between. CDR3 region: CASSPAWGEGNQPQHF. CDR3 nucleotide sequence: TGTGCCAGCAGTCCTGCCTGGGGAGAGGGCAATCAGCCCCAGCATTTT.

The gene calls are TRBV23-1 and TRBJ2-1, with D perhaps matching TRBD2 (5 bases). TRBV23-1 falls under the ORF class, with uncertain function. V dropped 4 bases and J dropped 15 bases, with 13 bases sitting between them. The CDR3 sequence is 11 residues long. CDR3 sequence (DNA): TGCGCCAGCAGTCCACCGGGGTCCCGGTTCTTC. Protein: CASSPPGSRFF.

This chain uses TRBV12-3 or TRBV12-4 with TRBJ1-1; D is perhaps TRBD1 (6 bases). This CDR3 has 17 residues. The V end lost 1 base, the J end lost 4 bases, and 19 bases lay between the germline ends. CDR3 in DNA: TGTGCCAGCAGTTTAGTCTGGGGGGCCCTAGGGGCCACTGAAGCTTTCTTT. Encoded protein: CASSLVWGALGATEAFF.

This CDR3 reads CASRPQGAAGLATEAFF. CDR3 coding DNA: TGTGCCAGCAGGCCACAGGGGGCCGCGGGCTTAGCCACTGAAGCTTTCTTT. V gene TRBV12-3 or TRBV12-4 combines with J gene TRBJ1-1, with 9 bases that match TRBD1. The CDR3 spans 17 residues. After removal of 6 bases from V and 4 bases from J, the junction contained 15 bases not matched to a gene.

The rearrangement joins TRBV12-3 or TRBV12-4 to TRBJ1-5, with 7 bases lining up with TRBD1. The CDR3 loop spans 14 amino acids. The trim removed 5 bases at V and 5 bases at J, leaving 6 bases unmatched. In DNA, the CDR3 is TGTGCCAGCAGTCCAGGGGGTACTGATCAGCCCCAGCATTTT. Translating gives CASSPGGTDQPQHF.

The V call is TRBV11-2, the J call TRBJ2-5; 8 bases agree with TRBD2. From germline, CDR1 is SGHAT and CDR2 FQNNGV. V dropped 5 bases and J dropped 5; count of bases not matched to a gene: 10. This CDR3 comprises 15 residues. This chain's CDR3 is CASSPPGRALETQYF. CDR3 nucleotides: TGTGCCAGCAGCCCCCCCGGGAGGGCCCTTGAGACCCAGTACTTC.

The chain employs TRBV27 and TRBJ2-7, with TRBD1 as a possible D gene (6 bases). The CDR3 contains 14 residues. V was clipped by 3 bases and J by 3 bases, with 12 bases between them. The germline CDR1 and CDR2 sequences are MNHEY and SMNVEV (reference sequence). The chain's CDR3 is CASSFNGQSYEQYF. The CDR3 nucleotides are TGTGCCAGCAGTTTTAATGGACAGAGCTACGAGCAGTACTTC.

This clonotype occurred a few times. The chain couples TRBV4-2 to TRBJ2-5, with D perhaps matching TRBD1 (6 bases). Per the germline V gene, CDR1 is LGHNA and CDR2 is YNFKEQ. Trimming shortened V by 4 bases and J by 0 bases, and 12 bases separated the two germline ends. The CDR3 loop spans 15 amino acids. Here the CDR3 DNA reads TGTGCCAGCAGCCCCCAGACAGGCTACCAAGAGACCCAGTACTTC. This gives the protein CASSPQTGYQETQYF.

This clonotype was observed a few times. V gene TRBV9 combines with J gene TRBJ2-1, with a tentative D call TRBD2 (7 bases). Germline lookup yields CDR1 SGDLS and CDR2 YYNGEE. The V gene lost 7 bases and the J gene lost 7 bases, with 12 bases spanning the gap. This CDR3 is 12 amino acids long. CDR3: CASGGAFNEQFF. CDR3 sequence (DNA): TGTGCCAGCGGGGGGGCGTTTAATGAGCAGTTCTTC.

The chain joins TRBV18 to TRBJ1-2, with a weak D call TRBD1 (5 bases). V was trimmed by 5 bases and J by 5 bases, leaving 15 bases between them. The germline CDR1 and CDR2 sequences are KGHSH and LQKENI. The CDR3 contains 14 residues. CDR3 sequence reads: CASSRDRDGYGYTF. CDR3 sequence (DNA): TGTGCCAGCTCAAGGGACCGAGACGGATATGGCTACACCTTC.

V gene TRBV25-1 combines with J gene TRBJ2-7; D possibly corresponds to TRBD2 (6 bases). Trimming pared 7 bases from V and 5 bases from J, leaving 12 bases between. Germline-derived CDR1 and CDR2 are MGHDK and SYGVNS. This CDR3 contains 12 residues. Here the CDR3 DNA reads TGTGCCAGCAACGAGGGAGGCGACGAGCAGTACTTC. Translated: CASNEGGDEQYF.